This T cell receptor beta chain was recorded in a study of response to subunit inactivated influenza vaccine. The CDR3 is 14 amino acids. Germline V CDR1 and CDR2: SGHKS, YYEKEE (reference sequence). Trimming stripped 2 bases from V and 4 bases from J, with 12 bases between. This clonotype was detected a few times. TCRdb reprocessed the RT-PCR reads with MiXCR, giving one entry per CDR3 protein. This sample has around 710,000 distinct CDR3 sequences, with about 14% found just once. The sample in question was PBMCs from blood, obtained 14 to 15 days before vaccination. This chain connects TRBV5-5 to TRBJ2-5; D remains ambiguous. The source is a man aged 50-59 years who received an inactivated influenza vaccine. The CDR3 loop is CASSFQEGVETQYF. CDR3 in DNA: TGTGCCAGCAGCTTTCAAGAAGGTGTAGAGACCCAGTACTTC.